A selection of T cell receptor beta chains follows, all from one sample in a study of blood T cell repertoires in COVID-19. Profiling relied on immunoSEQ multiplex PCR, and the TCRdb table lists in-frame clones only, not all of them. The sample lists more than 350,000 clones, around 87% occurring once. Sequencing was done on a sample of peripheral blood. These receptors all stem from a woman in her twenties or thirties with COVID-19, enrolled during active disease. Both conserved end residues are part of each CDR3. The D gene is left open where the match is weak. Part of the rows lack a size; the others show once, few, many or a class for expanded clones.

>-|-|TRBJ2-2|TRBV19
CASSIRVLGTGELFF
TGTGCCAGTAGTATTCGCGTGCTTGGCACCGGGGAGCTGTTTTTT
>-|-|TRBJ2-1|TRBV18
CASSRIIQGLDEQFF
TGTGCCAGCTCCCGCATCATACAGGGTTTGGATGAGCAGTTCTTC
>TRBD1|-|TRBJ1-6|TRBV19
CASSMPGQHNSPLHF
TGTGCCAGTAGTATGCCGGGACAGCATAATTCACCCCTCCACTTT
>TRBD1|-|TRBJ1-2|TRBV7-2
CASSLGGQGNGYTF
TGTGCCAGCAGCTTAGGGGGACAGGGAAATGGCTACACCTTC
>-|-|TRBJ1-1|TRBV4-3
CASSHVGGGFSEAFF
TGCGCCAGCAGCCACGTGGGGGGAGGGTTCAGTGAAGCTTTCTTT
>TRBD2|few|TRBJ2-7|TRBV2
CASSRLAGAYEQYF
TGTGCCAGCAGCCGACTAGCGGGAGCCTACGAGCAGTACTTC
>TRBD1|-|TRBJ2-7|TRBV30
CAWSQTRDRAYEQYF
TGTGCCTGGAGCCAAACACGAGACAGGGCCTACGAGCAGTACTTC
>-|many|TRBJ2-5|TRBV4-3
CASSQDVLARETQYF
TGCGCCAGCAGCCAAGATGTGCTAGCACGCGAGACCCAGTACTTC
>-|-|TRBJ2-7|TRBV18
CASSETGPIYEQYF
TGTGCCAGCTCCGAGACAGGCCCTATCTACGAGCAGTACTTC
>TRBD1|-|TRBJ2-1|TRBV15
CATSRDRGSYNEQFF
TGTGCCACCAGCCGAGACAGGGGCTCCTACAATGAGCAGTTCTTC